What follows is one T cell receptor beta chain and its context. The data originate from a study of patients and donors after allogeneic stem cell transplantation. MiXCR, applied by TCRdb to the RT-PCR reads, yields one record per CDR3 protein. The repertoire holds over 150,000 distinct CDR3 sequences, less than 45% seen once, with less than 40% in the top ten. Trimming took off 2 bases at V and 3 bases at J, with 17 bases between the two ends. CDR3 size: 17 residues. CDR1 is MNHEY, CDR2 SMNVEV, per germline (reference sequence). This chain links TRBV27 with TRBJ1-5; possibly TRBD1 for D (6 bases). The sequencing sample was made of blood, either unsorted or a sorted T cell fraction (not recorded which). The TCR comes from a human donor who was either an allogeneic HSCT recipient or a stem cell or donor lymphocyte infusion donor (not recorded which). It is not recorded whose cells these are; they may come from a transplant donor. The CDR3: CASSLSSGQGTNQPQHF. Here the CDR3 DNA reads TGTGCCAGCAGTTTAAGTTCTGGGCAGGGGACCAATCAGCCCCAGCATTTT.